These 18 T cell receptor beta chains were sequenced from one sample in a study of a mutant IDH1 vaccine in newly diagnosed glioma. Described time point: baseline, week 1 (first vaccination visit). Documented treatment: pre-vaccination baseline after standard-of-care therapy. Assay used: immunoSEQ multiplex PCR; TCRdb lists only in-frame clones, some missing. The sample has about 63,000 clones, around 83% seen once. Sequencing was performed on peripheral blood mononuclear cells (PBMCs), taken from a glioma patient treated with radiotherapy, temozolomide or both. The receptors were sampled from a woman in her late teens or twenties with glioma. Some clones in this sample may be carry-over from other donors' samples.

The chain is built from TRBV10-3 and TRBJ2-5, with 8 bases fitting TRBD2. CDR1 and CDR2 (germline): ENHRY, SYGVKD. The CDR3 consists of 16 residues. V was clipped by 7 bases and J by 2 bases; unmatched bases: 12. The CDR3 coding sequence is TGTGCCATCACCGAAGACTCGACTAGCGCTCAAGAGACCCAGTACTTC. Translation gives CAITEDSTSAQETQYF.

V is TRBV9 and J is TRBJ1-5; tentatively, D is TRBD1 (6 bases). The CDR3 consists of 15 residues. The germline V and J ends were trimmed by 0 bases and 9 bases, with 16 bases remaining between them. Per germline, CDR1 SGDLS and CDR2 YYNGEE. The CDR3 region has the DNA TGTGCCAGCAGCGTAGGGGAAGGGGGTTCGGGGCCCCAGCATTTT. It specifies CASSVGEGGSGPQHF.

This chain uses TRBV9 with TRBJ1-1, with D possibly being TRBD1 (6 bases). CDR3 length: 15 amino acids. V dropped 0 bases and J dropped 0 bases, with 9 bases sitting between them. The germline CDR1 and CDR2 sequences are SGDLS and YYNGEE. The DNA of the CDR3 is TGTGCCAGCAGCGTAGTTAGACAGGTGAACACTGAAGCTTTCTTT. It encodes CASSVVRQVNTEAFF.

The V call is TRBV10-3, the J call TRBJ2-3; D perhaps matches TRBD1 (5 bases). CDR3 size: 11 residues. Trimming left V 8 bases short and J 7 bases short, with 10 bases between. Germline V gene sequence: CDR1 ENHRY, CDR2 SYGVKD. As DNA, the CDR3 is TGTGCCATCCTAGGGGCCAATACGCAGTATTTT. Protein: CAILGANTQYF.

The chain links TRBV29-1 to TRBJ1-1; D is unresolved. V was trimmed by 8 bases and J by 3 bases, leaving 16 bases between them. The CDR3 is made up of 13 amino acids. Looked up from germline, CDR1 is SQVTM and CDR2 is ANQGSEA. CDR3 bases: TGCAGCCTAAGTAGGGATTTAGACACTGAAGCTTTCTTT. Translating it yields CSLSRDLDTEAFF. Filled out from reference TRBV29-1 and TRBJ1-1, the complete variable domain reads SAVISQKPSRDICQRGTSLTIQCQVDSQVTMMFWYRQQPGQSLTLIATANQGSEATYESGFVIDKFPISRPNLTFSTLTVSNMSPEDSSIYLCSLSRDLDTEAFFGQGTRLTVV.

This sequence joins TRBV9 and TRBJ2-2; possible D gene TRBD2, 6 bases. The V end was cut by 1 base, the J end by 4 bases, with 11 bases between. The CDR3 sequence is 15 residues long. Germline V lookup: CDR1 SGDLS, CDR2 YYNGEE. In nucleotides, the CDR3 is TGTGCCAGCAGCGTACAGGGAGGTAGCACCGGGGAGCTGTTTTTT. This encodes CASSVQGGSTGELFF.

This chain links TRBV6-5 with TRBJ1-1; D possibly corresponds to TRBD1 (5 bases). CDR1 and CDR2 (germline): MNHEY, SVGAGI. The length of the CDR3 is 14 residues. Deletions cut 6 bases from V and 1 base from J, with 12 bases between. The CDR3 DNA reads TGTGCCAGCAGACGGGGACTTCAGAACACTGAAGCTTTCTTT. It is translated as CASRRGLQNTEAFF.

V gene TRBV7-2 combines with J gene TRBJ1-2; 8 bases map to TRBD1. V dropped 5 bases and J dropped 10; count of bases not matched to a gene: 9. The CDR3 has 13 amino acids. Germline V CDR1 and CDR2: SGHTA, FQGNSA. The CDR3 DNA sequence: TGTGCCAGCAGCCCTGTCCCAGGGGGCGCCTACACCTTC. It is translated as CASSPVPGGAYTF.

This rearrangement joins TRBV29-1 to TRBJ2-1; tentative D call: TRBD2 (5 bases). The V gene's germline CDR1 is SQVTM and CDR2 ANQGSEA. V dropped 3 bases and J dropped 4 bases, with 10 bases sitting between them. CDR3 length equals 13 residues. This CDR3 reads CSVESGKYNEQFF. The CDR3 DNA reads TGCAGCGTTGAGTCGGGAAAATACAATGAGCAGTTCTTC.

This clone has only one observation. The J gene is TRBJ1-1, the V gene TRBV9; no clear D. Trimming took off 0 bases at V and 2 bases at J, with 8 bases between the two ends. From germline, CDR1 is SGDLS and CDR2 YYNGEE. The CDR3 is 14 amino acids. The CDR3: CASSVGNKNTEAFF. CDR3 bases: TGTGCCAGCAGCGTAGGAAACAAAAACACTGAAGCTTTCTTT.

The chain uses TRBV7-8 and TRBJ2-1, with 12 bases matching TRBD2. CDR1 is SGHVS, CDR2 FQNEAQ, per germline. The CDR3 consists of 15 residues. V lost 1 base, J lost 11 bases, and 6 bases stayed unmatched. CDR3 nucleotides: TGTGCCAGCAGCTTAGACGCCGGACTAGCGGGAAAGCAGTTCTTC. Translation: CASSLDAGLAGKQFF.

On this clone itself: This sample includes further DNA sequences coding for the same CDR3. The chain joins TRBV12-5 to TRBJ2-7; TRBD2 matches at 12 bases. The CDR3 has 15 residues. V lost 1 base to trimming and J lost 3 bases; unmatched junction nucleotides: 1. Looked up from germline, CDR1 is LGHNT and CDR2 is FRNRAP. The CDR3 DNA is TGTGCTAGTGGTTTGGCTAGCGGGAGGGGCTACGAGCAGTACTTC. It is translated as CASGLASGRGYEQYF.

This clone was counted once. The rearrangement uses TRBV18 and TRBJ1-5, with TRBD1 matching over 9 bases. Trimming cost V 5 bases and J 6 bases; bases outside gene matches: 5. In germline, CDR1 is KGHSH, CDR2 LQKENI. CDR3 length equals 14 residues. CDR3 protein: CASSKTGGAQPQHF. The CDR3 DNA is TGTGCCAGCTCAAAGACAGGGGGAGCTCAGCCCCAGCATTTT.

J is TRBJ2-5 and V is TRBV10-3, with D maybe TRBD2 (6 bases). Germline CDR1 and CDR2: ENHRY and SYGVKD. Trimming took 8 bases from V and 6 from J, leaving 19 bases between them. The CDR3 length is 14 residues. In DNA form, the CDR3 reads TGTGCCATCTTAGCGGAATTGGGATTGAAGACCCAGTACTTC. This sequence encodes CAILAELGLKTQYF.

The chain's CDR3 is CASSAGSGPQHF. The CDR3 DNA sequence: TGTGCCAGCAGCGCCGGGTCCGGGCCCCAGCATTTT. The chain joins TRBV9 to TRBJ1-5, with D uncertain. CDR1 is SGDLS, CDR2 YYNGEE, per germline. With 3 bases removed from V and 9 bases from J, the gap between germline ends came to 10 bases. This CDR3 contains 12 residues.

This clone was found once. The chain carries TRBV4-1 and TRBJ1-2; D remains ambiguous. Between the trimmed V and J ends, which lost 0 bases and 8 bases, there was a span of 4 bases. CDR3 length: 11 residues. Germline V gene lookup returns CDR1 MGHRA and CDR2 YSYEKL. Written as DNA, the CDR3 is TGCGCCAGCAGCCAAGATCTGGGCTACACCTTC. This encodes CASSQDLGYTF.

V gene TRBV6-5 combines with J gene TRBJ1-1; D possibly corresponds to TRBD1 (6 bases). Germline V CDR1 and CDR2: MNHEY, SVGAGI. V dropped 0 bases and J dropped 0 bases, with 8 bases sitting between them. This CDR3 has 15 amino acids. The CDR3 here is CASSYSQGMNTEAFF. DNA of the CDR3: TGTGCCAGCAGTTACTCGCAGGGGATGAACACTGAAGCTTTCTTT.

This chain connects TRBV5-6 to TRBJ1-2, with TRBD1 as a possible D gene (5 bases). The CDR3 spans 13 residues. With 4 bases removed from V and 6 bases from J, the gap between germline ends came to 13 bases. Germline V gives CDR1 SGHDT, CDR2 YYEEEE. Here the CDR3 DNA reads TGTGCCAGCAGCCGGGGAGGGACCGATGGCTACACCTTC. This gives the protein CASSRGGTDGYTF.